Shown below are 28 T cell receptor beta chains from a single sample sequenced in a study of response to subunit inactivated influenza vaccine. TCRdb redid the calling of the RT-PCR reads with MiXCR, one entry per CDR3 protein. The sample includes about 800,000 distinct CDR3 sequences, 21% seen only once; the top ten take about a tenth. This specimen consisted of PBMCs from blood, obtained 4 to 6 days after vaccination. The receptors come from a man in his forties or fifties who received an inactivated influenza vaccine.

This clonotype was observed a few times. CDR3 DNA: TGCAGTGCTAGTAGACCGGGACTAGCGAGTTACGAGCAGTACTTC. It encodes CSASRPGLASYEQYF. The chain couples TRBV20-1 to TRBJ2-7; TRBD2 matches at 10 bases. V shed 3 bases, J shed 4 bases, and the junction held 9 bases outside the gene matches. This CDR3 region has 15 residues. CDR1 DFQATT and CDR2 SNEGSKA come from the germline V gene (reference sequence).

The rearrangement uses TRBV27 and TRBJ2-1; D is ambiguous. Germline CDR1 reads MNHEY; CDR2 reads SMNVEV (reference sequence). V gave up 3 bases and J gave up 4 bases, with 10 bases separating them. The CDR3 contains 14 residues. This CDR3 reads CASSLEGRYNEQFF. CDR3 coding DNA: TGTGCCAGCAGTTTGGAAGGGCGATACAATGAGCAGTTCTTC.

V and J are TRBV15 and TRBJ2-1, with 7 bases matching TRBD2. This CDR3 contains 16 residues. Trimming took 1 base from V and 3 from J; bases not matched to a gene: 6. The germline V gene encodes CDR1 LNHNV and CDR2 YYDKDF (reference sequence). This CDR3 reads CATSRAGSGYYNEQFF. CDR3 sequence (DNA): TGTGCCACCAGCAGAGCCGGTAGCGGGTACTACAATGAGCAGTTCTTC.

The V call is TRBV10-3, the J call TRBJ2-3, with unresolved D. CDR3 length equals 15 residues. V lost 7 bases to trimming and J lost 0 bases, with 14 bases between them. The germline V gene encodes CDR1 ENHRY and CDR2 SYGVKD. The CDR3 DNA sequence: TGTGCCATCATGGACCCGGGCCGGAGCACAGATACGCAGTATTTT. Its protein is CAIMDPGRSTDTQYF.

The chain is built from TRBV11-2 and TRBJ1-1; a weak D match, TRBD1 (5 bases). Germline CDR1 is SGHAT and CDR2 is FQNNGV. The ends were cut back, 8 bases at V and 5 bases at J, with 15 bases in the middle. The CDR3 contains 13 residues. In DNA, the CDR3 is TGTGCCAGCGGAAGGGGATGGGAGACTGAAGCTTTCTTT. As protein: CASGRGWETEAFF.

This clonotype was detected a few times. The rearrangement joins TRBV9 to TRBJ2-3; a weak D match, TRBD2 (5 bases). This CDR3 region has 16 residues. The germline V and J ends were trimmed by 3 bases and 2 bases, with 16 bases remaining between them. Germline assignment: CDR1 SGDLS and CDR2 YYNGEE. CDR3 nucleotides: TGTGCCAGCAGCGCCAGACTAACTATCCACACAGATACGCAGTATTTT. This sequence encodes CASSARLTIHTDTQYF.

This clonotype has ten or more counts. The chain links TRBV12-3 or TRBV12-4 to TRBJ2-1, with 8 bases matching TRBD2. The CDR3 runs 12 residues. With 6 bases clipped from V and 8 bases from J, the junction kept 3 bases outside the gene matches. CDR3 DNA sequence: TGTGCCAGCAGCTGGACTAGCCATGAGCAGTTCTTC. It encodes CASSWTSHEQFF.

The CDR3 DNA reads as TGCGCCAGCAGCTGGACCGGGACTTCGATAGATACGCAGTATTTT. Translation: CASSWTGTSIDTQYF. This chain links TRBV5-1 with TRBJ2-3; D possibly corresponds to TRBD2 (6 bases). Trimming shortened V by 3 bases and J by 5 bases, and 16 bases separated the two germline ends. The CDR3 is 15 residues long. Germline values: CDR1 SGHRS, CDR2 YFSETQ.

The CDR3: CASSQPGANEQFF. CDR3 in DNA: TGTGCCAGCAGCCAGCCCGGGGCCAATGAGCAGTTCTTC. This sequence joins TRBV7-2 and TRBJ2-1; either TRBD1 or TRBD2 may supply D (5 bases each). V lost 5 bases, J lost 6 bases, and 11 bases lay in between. Germline CDR1 is SGHTA and CDR2 is FQGNSA. The CDR3 contains 13 residues.

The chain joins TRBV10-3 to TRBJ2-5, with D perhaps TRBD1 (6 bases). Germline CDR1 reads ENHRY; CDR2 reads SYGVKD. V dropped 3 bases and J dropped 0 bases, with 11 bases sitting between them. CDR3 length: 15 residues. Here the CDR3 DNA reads TGTGCCATCAGTGACTACGGACAGCACCAAGAGACCCAGTACTTC. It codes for CAISDYGQHQETQYF.

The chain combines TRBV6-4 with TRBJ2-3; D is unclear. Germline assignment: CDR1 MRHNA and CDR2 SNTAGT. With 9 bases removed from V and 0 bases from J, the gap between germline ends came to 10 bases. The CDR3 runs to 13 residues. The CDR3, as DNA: TGTGCCAGAGACGAATTGAGCACAGATACGCAGTATTTT. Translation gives CARDELSTDTQYF.

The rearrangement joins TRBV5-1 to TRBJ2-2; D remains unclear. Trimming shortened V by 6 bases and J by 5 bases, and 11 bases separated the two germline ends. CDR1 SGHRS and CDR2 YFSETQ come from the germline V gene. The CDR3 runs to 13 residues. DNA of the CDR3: TGCGCCAGCACCTACAGAACTACCGGGGAGCTGTTTTTT. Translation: CASTYRTTGELFF.

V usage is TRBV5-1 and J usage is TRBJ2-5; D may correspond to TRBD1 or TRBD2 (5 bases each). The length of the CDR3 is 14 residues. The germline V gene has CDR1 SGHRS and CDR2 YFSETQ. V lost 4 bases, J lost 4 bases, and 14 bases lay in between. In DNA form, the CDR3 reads TGCGCCAGCAGCCCGGGGCCTGGGGCAGAGACCCAGTACTTC. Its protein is CASSPGPGAETQYF.

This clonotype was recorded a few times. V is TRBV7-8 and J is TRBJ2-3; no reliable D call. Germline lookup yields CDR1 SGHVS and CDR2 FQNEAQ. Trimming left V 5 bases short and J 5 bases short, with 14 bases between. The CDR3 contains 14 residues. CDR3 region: CASSVRVLGDTQYF. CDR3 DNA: TGTGCCAGCAGCGTCCGGGTCCTGGGAGATACGCAGTATTTT. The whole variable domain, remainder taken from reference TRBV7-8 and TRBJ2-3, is GAGVSQSPRYKVAKRGQDVALRCDPISGHVSLFWYQQALGQGPEFLTYFQNEAQLDKSGLPSDRFFAERPEGSVSTLKIQRTQQEDSAVYLCASSVRVLGDTQYFGPGTRLTVL.

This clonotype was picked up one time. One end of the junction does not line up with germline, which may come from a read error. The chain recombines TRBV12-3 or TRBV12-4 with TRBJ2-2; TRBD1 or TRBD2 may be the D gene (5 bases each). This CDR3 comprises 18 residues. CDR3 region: CASKPGPGSRGGTGELFF. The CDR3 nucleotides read TGTGCTAGCAAACCGGGACCTGGCTCCCGGGGCGGCACCGGGGAGCTGTTTTTT.

As DNA, the CDR3 is TGCAGTGCGGTCAACTACGGGGCAGGGTGGAATTCACCCCTCCACTTT. Protein product: CSAVNYGAGWNSPLHF. The J gene is TRBJ1-6, the V gene TRBV20-1; weak D call: TRBD1 (5 bases). The CDR3 spans 16 residues. The ends were cut back, 6 bases at V and 7 bases at J, with 22 bases in the middle. CDR1 DFQATT and CDR2 SNEGSKA come from the germline V gene (reference sequence).

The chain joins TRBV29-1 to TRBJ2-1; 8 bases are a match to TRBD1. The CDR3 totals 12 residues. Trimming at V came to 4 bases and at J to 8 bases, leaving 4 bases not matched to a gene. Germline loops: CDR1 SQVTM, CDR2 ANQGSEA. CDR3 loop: CSVGTGRDEQFF. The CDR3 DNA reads TGCAGCGTTGGGACAGGGCGGGATGAGCAGTTCTTC.

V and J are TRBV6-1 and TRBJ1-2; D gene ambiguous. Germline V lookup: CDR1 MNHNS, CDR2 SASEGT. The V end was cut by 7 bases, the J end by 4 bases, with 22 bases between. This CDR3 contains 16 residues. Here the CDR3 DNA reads TGTGCCAGCATTGGAGTGTCGGGCCCGTCCATCTATGGCTACACCTTC. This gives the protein CASIGVSGPSIYGYTF.

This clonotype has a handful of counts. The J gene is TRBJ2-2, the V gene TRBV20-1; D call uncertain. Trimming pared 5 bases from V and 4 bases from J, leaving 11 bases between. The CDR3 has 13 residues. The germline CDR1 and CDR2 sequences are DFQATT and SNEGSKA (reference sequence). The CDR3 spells CSAQRAFTGELFF. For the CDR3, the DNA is TGCAGTGCTCAAAGGGCCTTCACCGGGGAGCTGTTTTTT.

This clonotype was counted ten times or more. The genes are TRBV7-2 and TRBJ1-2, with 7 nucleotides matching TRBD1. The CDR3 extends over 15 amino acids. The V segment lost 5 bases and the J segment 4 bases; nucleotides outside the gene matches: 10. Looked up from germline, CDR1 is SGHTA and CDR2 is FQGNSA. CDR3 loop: CASSLTSTGSYGYTF. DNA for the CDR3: TGTGCCAGCAGCCTCACCTCGACAGGGAGCTATGGCTACACCTTC. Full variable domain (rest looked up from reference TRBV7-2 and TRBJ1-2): GAGVSQSPSNKVTEKGKDVELRCDPISGHTALYWYRQSLGQGLEFLIYFQGNSAPDKSGLPSDRFSAERTGGSVSTLTIQRTQQEDSAVYLCASSLTSTGSYGYTFGSGTRLTVV.

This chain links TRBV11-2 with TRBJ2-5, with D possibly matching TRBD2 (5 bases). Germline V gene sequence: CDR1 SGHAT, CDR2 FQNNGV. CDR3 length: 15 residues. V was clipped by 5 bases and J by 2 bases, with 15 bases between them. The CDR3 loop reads CASSPVYGGQETQYF. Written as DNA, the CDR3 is TGTGCCAGCAGCCCTGTGTATGGCGGGCAAGAGACCCAGTACTTC.

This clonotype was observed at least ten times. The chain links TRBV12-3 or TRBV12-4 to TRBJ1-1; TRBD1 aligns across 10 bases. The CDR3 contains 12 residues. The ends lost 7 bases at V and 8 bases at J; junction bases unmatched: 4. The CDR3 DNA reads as TGTGCCAGCACCCGGACAGGGGGAGAAGCTTTCTTT. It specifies CASTRTGGEAFF.

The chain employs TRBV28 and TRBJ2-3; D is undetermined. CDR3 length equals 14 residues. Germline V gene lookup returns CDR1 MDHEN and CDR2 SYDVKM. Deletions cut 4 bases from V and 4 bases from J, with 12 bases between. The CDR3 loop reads CASSSPLVPDTQYF. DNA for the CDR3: TGTGCCAGCAGTTCCCCTCTAGTCCCAGATACGCAGTATTTT.

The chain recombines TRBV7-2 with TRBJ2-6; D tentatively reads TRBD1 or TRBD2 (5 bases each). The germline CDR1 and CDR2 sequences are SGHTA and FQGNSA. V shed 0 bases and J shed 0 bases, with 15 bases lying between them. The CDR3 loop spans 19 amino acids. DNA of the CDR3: TGTGCCAGCAGCTTAGCGCCAGACAAGGGGAGCTCTGGGGCCAACGTCCTGACTTTC. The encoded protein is CASSLAPDKGSSGANVLTF.

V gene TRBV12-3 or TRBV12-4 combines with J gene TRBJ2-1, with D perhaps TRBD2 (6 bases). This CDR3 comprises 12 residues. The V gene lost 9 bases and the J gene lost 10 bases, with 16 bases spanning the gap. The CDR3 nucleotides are TGTGCCAGTAGAAAAACTAGCCGGGAGCAGTTCTTC. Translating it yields CASRKTSREQFF.

Written as DNA, the CDR3 is TGCGCCAGCAGCCAACGACAGGGGTCCTCTGGGGCCAACGTCCTGACTTTC. It encodes CASSQRQGSSGANVLTF. This chain connects TRBV5-1 to TRBJ2-6; 8 positions match TRBD1. This CDR3 is built from 17 residues. From germline, CDR1 is SGHRS and CDR2 YFSETQ. V gave up 4 bases and J gave up 0 bases; unmatched junction bases: 6.

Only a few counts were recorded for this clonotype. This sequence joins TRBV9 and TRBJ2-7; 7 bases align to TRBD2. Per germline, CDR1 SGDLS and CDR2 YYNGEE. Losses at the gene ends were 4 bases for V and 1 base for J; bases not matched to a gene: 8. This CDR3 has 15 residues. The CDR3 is CASSPGFSGSYEQYF. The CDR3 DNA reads TGTGCCAGCAGCCCCGGGTTTAGCGGGTCCTACGAGCAGTACTTC.

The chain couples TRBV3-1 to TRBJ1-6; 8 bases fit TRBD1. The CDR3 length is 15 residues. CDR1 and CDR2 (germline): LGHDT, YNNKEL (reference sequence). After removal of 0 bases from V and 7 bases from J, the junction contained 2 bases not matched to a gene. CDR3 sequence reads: CASSQDNRGNSPLHF. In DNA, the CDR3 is TGTGCCAGCAGCCAAGATAACAGGGGGAATTCACCCCTCCACTTT.